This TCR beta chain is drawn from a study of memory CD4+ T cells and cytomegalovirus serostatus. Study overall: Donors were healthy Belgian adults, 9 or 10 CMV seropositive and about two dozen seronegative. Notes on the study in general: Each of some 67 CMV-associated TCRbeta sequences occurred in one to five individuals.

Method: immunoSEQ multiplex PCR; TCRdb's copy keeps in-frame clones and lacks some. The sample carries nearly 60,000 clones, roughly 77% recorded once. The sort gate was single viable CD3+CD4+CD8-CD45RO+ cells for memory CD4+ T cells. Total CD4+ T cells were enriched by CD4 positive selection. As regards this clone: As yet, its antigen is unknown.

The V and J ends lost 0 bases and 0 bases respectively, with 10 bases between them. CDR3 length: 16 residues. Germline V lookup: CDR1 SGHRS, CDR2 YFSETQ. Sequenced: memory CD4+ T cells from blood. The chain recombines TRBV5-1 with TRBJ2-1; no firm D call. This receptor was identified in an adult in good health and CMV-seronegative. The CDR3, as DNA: TGCGCCAGCAGCTTGGCTGCAAGGAGCTCCTACAATGAGCAGTTCTTC. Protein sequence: CASSLAARSSYNEQFF.